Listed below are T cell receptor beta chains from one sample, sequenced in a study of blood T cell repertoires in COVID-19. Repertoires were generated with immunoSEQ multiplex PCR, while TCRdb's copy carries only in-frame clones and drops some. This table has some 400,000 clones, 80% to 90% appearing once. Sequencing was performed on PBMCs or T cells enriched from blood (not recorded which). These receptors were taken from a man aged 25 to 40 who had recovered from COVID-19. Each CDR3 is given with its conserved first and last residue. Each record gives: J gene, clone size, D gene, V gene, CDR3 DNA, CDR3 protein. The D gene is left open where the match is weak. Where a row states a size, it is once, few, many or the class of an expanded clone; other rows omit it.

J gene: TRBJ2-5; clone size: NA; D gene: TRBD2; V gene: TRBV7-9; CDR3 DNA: TGTGCCAGCAGGCCCCCCTCCGGGGGGATCTTAGAGACCCAGTACTTC; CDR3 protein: CASRPPSGGILETQYF
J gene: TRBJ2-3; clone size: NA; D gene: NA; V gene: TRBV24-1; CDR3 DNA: TGTGCCACCAGTGACGGGGACTCCGTTGTCTCAGATACGCAGTATTTT; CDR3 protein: CATSDGDSVVSDTQYF
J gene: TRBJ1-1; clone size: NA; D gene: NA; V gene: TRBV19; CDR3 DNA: TGTGCCAGTAGTTCGGGGAATGACCAGAACACTGAAGCTTTCTTT; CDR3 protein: CASSSGNDQNTEAFF
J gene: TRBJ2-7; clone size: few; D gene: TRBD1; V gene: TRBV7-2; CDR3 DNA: TGTGCCAGCAGCCATCCTGCCGGGACAGGGTATTTGGGAGAGCAGTACTTC; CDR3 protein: CASSHPAGTGYLGEQYF
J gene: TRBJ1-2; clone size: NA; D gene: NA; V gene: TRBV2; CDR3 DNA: TGTGCCAGCACCACCGCAGGGGCAGGTTATGGCTACACCTTC; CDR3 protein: CASTTAGAGYGYTF
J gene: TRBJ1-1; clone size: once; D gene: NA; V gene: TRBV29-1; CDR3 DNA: TGCAGCGTTGAACACGGGGGGGTTGAAGCTTTCTTT; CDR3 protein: CSVEHGGVEAFF
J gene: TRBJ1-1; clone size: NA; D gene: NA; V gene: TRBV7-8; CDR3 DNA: TGTGCCAGCAGCTTAAGTTCAGGGAGGACTGAAGCTTTCTTT; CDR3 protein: CASSLSSGRTEAFF
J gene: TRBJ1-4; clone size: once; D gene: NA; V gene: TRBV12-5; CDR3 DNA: TGTGCTAGTGGTTTTGTTGGGCGAACAGGGTCGGGAAATGAAAAACTGTTTTTT; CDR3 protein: CASGFVGRTGSGNEKLFF
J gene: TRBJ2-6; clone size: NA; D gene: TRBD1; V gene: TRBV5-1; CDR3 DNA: TGCGCCAGCAGCCCGGGACAGGGGCCCGGGGCCAACGTCCTGACTTTC; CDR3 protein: CASSPGQGPGANVLTF
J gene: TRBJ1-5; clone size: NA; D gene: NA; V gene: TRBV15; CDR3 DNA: TGTGCCACCAGCAGAGCGGCCCGGATGGGCAGCAATCAGCCCCAGCATTTT; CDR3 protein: CATSRAARMGSNQPQHF
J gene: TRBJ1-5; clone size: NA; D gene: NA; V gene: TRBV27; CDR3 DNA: TGTGCCAGCAGTTTAGGCGGGGGGAATCAGCCCCAGCATTTT; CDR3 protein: CASSLGGGNQPQHF
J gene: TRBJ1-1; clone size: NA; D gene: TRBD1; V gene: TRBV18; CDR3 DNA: TGTGCCAGCTCCCTAGCGGACAGGGGCTTGGTTGAAGCTTTCTTT; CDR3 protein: CASSLADRGLVEAFF
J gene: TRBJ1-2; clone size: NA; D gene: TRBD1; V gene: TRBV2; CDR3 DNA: TGTGCCAGCAATCGACAGGGTGGCTATGGCTACACCTTC; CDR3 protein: CASNRQGGYGYTF
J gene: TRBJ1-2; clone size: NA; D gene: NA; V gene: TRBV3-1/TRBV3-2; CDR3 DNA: TGTGCCAGCAGCCCTCTAGGGGTCTATGGCTACACCTTC; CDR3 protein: CASSPLGVYGYTF
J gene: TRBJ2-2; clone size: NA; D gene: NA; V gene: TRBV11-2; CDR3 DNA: TGTGCCAGCAGCTTAGGGAGAACCGGGGAGCTGTTTTTT; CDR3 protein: CASSLGRTGELFF
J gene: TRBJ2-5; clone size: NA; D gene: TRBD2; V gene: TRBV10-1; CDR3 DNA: TGCGCCAGCAGTCTAGGACTAGCGGGGGGGTCTGAGACCCAGTACTTC; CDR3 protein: CASSLGLAGGSETQYF
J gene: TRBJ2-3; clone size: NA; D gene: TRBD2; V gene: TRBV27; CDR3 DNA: TGTGCCAGCAGTTTCATTAGCGGGGGGGCCAGAGATACGCAGTATTTT; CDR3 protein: CASSFISGGARDTQYF
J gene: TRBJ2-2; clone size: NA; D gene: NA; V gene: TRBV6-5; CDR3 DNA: TGTGCCAGCAGGATCGGGGGAGCGAACACCGGGGAGCTGTTTTTT; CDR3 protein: CASRIGGANTGELFF
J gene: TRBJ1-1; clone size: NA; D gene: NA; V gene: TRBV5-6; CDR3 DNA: TGTGCCAGCAGCTTGGGACAGGCGGGTGAAGCTTTCTTT; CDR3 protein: CASSLGQAGEAFF
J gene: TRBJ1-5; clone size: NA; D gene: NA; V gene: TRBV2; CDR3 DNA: TGTGCCAGCAGGCAGGGCCTTGATAGCAATCAGCCCCAGCATTTT; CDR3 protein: CASRQGLDSNQPQHF